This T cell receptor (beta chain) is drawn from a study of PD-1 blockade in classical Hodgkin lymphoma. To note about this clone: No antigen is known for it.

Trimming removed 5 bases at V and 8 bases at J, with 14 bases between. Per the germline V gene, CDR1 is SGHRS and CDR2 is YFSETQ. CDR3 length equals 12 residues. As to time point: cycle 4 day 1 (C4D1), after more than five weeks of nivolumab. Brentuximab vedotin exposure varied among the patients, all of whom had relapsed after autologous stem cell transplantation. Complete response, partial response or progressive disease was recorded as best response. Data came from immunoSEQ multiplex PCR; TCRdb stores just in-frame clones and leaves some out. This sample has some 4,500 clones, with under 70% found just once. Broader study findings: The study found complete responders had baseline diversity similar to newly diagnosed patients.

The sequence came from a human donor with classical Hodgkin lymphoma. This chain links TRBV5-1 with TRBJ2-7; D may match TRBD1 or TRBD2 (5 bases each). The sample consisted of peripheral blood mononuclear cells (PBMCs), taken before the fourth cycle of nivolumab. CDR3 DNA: TGCGCCAGCAGTCTTTCCTGGGGGAAGCAGTACTTC. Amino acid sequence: CASSLSWGKQYF.